This TCR beta chain derives from a study of T cell changes during pregnancy in multiple sclerosis. Profiled with immunoSEQ multiplex PCR; TCRdb holds only in-frame clones, not every one. Of around 57,000 clones listed, about 88% are singletons. Points on this clone: Relative to the germline gene, one junction end is altered; a read error may explain this.

Germline assignment: CDR1 DFQATT and CDR2 SNEGSKA (reference sequence). CDR3 length equals 11 residues. V and J are TRBV20-1 and TRBJ2-1; 7 bases align to TRBD2. The source of this sequence is a female donor with multiple sclerosis, enrolled in a pregnancy study. The sequencing used peripheral blood, collected in the first trimester of pregnancy. This chain's CDR3 is CSARWLAEHFF. The DNA for the CDR3 is TGCAGTGCTAGATGGCTAGCGGAGCATTTCTTC.